This T cell receptor beta chain was obtained from a study of blood T cell repertoires in COVID-19 (dated by TCRdb to the early 2020s). The study in broad terms: Samples from collaborators originated in the United States, Italy and Spain and spanned both the acute and convalescent phases of COVID-19. The prospective study material was composed of cDNA or gDNA derived from T cells, B-cell-depleted T cells, or PBMCs. Deeply sampled blood TCRbeta repertoires from subjects exposed to, actively infected with, or recovered from COVID-19 were included in the dataset. The repertoires were made available in a free public database intended to serve as a resource for research on the immune response to SARS-CoV-2. The samples were drawn from two sources: the first 160 participants of the ongoing ImmuneRACE study, and over 950 subjects contributed by 6 global collaborators. Sample metadata almost always included a de-identified subject ID, COVID-19 status, age in years and sex. HLA class I and class II types, where available, came from metadata supplied by the sample provider rather than from assay-based typing. Beyond this particular receptor, the publication reports: The amount of clinical and demographic metadata varied by source and participant and was provided uncurated.

One collaborating source in Seattle enrolled patients while the patients were actively infected and followed the patients over time throughout the course of disease. Each collaborating institution followed its own protocols to collect whole blood in K2EDTA tubes. For TCRbeta analysis, collaborators shipped samples in one of three forms: frozen whole blood, isolated PBMCs, or DNA extracted from either of those sample types. As for this clone: Its recognized antigen is unknown. No much larger clone is present one base from it, and per-base qualities are unavailable.

TCRbeta CDR3 regions were amplified from genomic DNA using the immunoSEQ Assay, a bias-controlled multiplex PCR. Per the original workflow: The number of nucleated cells in each sample was estimated by amplification of reference gene primers within the assay. Sequence reads were collapsed and filtered to measure the absolute abundance of every unique TCRbeta CDR3 rearrangement. For each sample, productive Simpson clonality was calculated as the square root of Simpson's diversity index over productive rearrangements. TCRdb holds this immuneACCESS table with in-frame rearrangements only. Some clones are missing; in checked studies, unresolved V genes explain under half, and the rest has no known cause. D and trimming come from the DNA, and the V and J calls and clone size come from that table. This sample is represented by roughly 99,000 clones; roughly 88% of them were singletons. In total, the top ten clones hold roughly 2.1% of the sample.

The CDR3 numbers 14 residues from cysteine through phenylalanine. Solely the CDR3 DNA is kept, with 42 bases framed from the first base. V and J are trimmed by 4 bases and 6 bases, and the gene matches miss 8 bases of the junction. In the germline V gene (reference sequence), CDR1 corresponds to LNHDA and CDR2 to SQIVND. The receptor's source is a man aged 50 or older with COVID-19, enrolled during active disease. Sequences were obtained from peripheral blood. The rearrangement combines TRBV19 with TRBJ1-1; TRBD1 agrees with 7 junctional bases. This receptor has the CDR3 CASSRAVGGSEAFF. The sequenced DNA is TGTGCCAGTAGTAGGGCGGTAGGGGGCTCTGAAGCTTTCTTT.